Each of the 13 T cell receptor beta chains below was sequenced from the same sample in a study of beta chain features in type 1 diabetes (dated by TCRdb to the late 2010s). The paper as a whole reports these results and caveats: In all four CD4+ subsets, TCRB CDR3 length was moderately but significantly shorter in type 1 diabetes patients.

Preparation of the library involved the immunoSEQ multiplex PCR assay. The entire amount of isolated RNA was reverse transcribed using the High Capacity cDNA Reverse Transcription Kit, so the sequenced TCRB transcripts were expressed ones. Entries here come from immuneACCESS through TCRdb and include only in-frame sequences with V and J called. Some clones fail to appear in such tables; in the studies checked, an unresolved V gene covers under half of the shortfall, and the cause of the remainder is unknown. The sample includes more than 250,000 clones, with roughly 20% observed a single time. Around 0.028% of the sample belongs to the ten largest clones. These receptors have no identified antigens. The sequenced sample consisted of naive CD4+ T cells from blood. The cell subset or site tag for this specimen amounts to: true naive CD4+ T cells. Receptor source: a woman aged 40 to 50 with type 1 diabetes.

The chain recombines TRBV10-3 with TRBJ1-5; D is unclear. V was pared by 0 bases and J by 2 bases, with 14 bases between. Germline CDR1 ENHRY, CDR2 SYGVKD. The CDR3 spans 17 residues. The CDR3 region has the DNA TGTGCCATCAGTGAGTCTTACACCCCGGCGGGCAATCAGCCCCAGCATTTT. It specifies CAISESYTPAGNQPQHF.

This clone has only a few counts. The CDR3 protein is CASSRDTNQPQHF. The CDR3 DNA sequence: TGTGCCAGCAGCCGGGACACCAATCAGCCCCAGCATTTT. V usage is TRBV2 and J usage is TRBJ1-5, with a tentative D call TRBD1 (6 bases). This CDR3 region has 13 residues. Germline values: CDR1 SNHLY, CDR2 FYNNEI. Trimming took 6 bases from V and 3 from J, leaving 9 bases between them.

CDR3 loop: CASSLAGQGDEKLFF. The CDR3 DNA reads as TGTGCCAGCAGCTTGGCTGGGCAGGGGGATGAAAAACTGTTTTTT. The genes are TRBV5-4 and TRBJ1-4, with 7 bases aligning to TRBD1. Losses at the gene ends were 0 bases for V and 6 bases for J; bases not matched to a gene: 5. Germline-derived CDR1 and CDR2 are SGHNT and YYREEE (reference sequence). The CDR3 has 15 residues.

The chain is built from TRBV4-1 and TRBJ1-5; perhaps TRBD1 as D (5 bases). The CDR3 spans 16 residues. The germline V gene encodes CDR1 MGHRA and CDR2 YSYEKL. Trimming left V 4 bases short and J 0 bases short, with 13 bases between. The CDR3 is CASSPGRDYSNQPQHF. The CDR3 nucleotides are TGCGCCAGCAGCCCGGGCAGGGATTATAGCAATCAGCCCCAGCATTTT.

The chain is built from TRBV7-3 and TRBJ2-3; D might be TRBD1 (5 bases). This CDR3 comprises 14 residues. V was cut by 2 bases and J by 1 base, with 7 bases left in between. Germline V gene sequence: CDR1 SGHTA, CDR2 FQGTGA. In nucleotides, the CDR3 is TGTGCCAGCAGCTTATCCAGGGGCACAGATACGCAGTATTTT. It codes for CASSLSRGTDTQYF. The full variable domain, in which reference TRBV7-3 and TRBJ2-3 provide the parts outside the CDR3, is GAGVSQTPSNKVTEKGKYVELRCDPISGHTALYWYRQSLGQGPEFLIYFQGTGAADDSGLPNDRFFAVRPEGSVSTLKIQRTERGDSAVYLCASSLSRGTDTQYFGPGTRLTVL.

The table lists this clone with a few counts. V and J are TRBV4-2 and TRBJ2-2; TRBD1 is a possible D gene (5 bases). Trimming stripped 1 base from V and 2 bases from J, with 8 bases between. Germline CDR1 is LGHNA and CDR2 is YNFKEQ. CDR3 length: 15 amino acids. The CDR3 DNA sequence: TGTGCCAGCAGCCAAGTCCAGGGAAACACCGGGGAGCTGTTTTTT. It specifies CASSQVQGNTGELFF.

The sample holds a few counts of this clone. This chain joins TRBV6-5 and TRBJ1-2; 9 bases align to TRBD1. The junction had 3 bases not matched to a gene; V was cut back by 2 bases and J by 5 bases. CDR3 length equals 14 residues. The germline V gene has CDR1 MNHEY and CDR2 SVGAGI. CDR3 nucleotide sequence: TGTGCCAGCAGTTACGCGGGGACAGGGTATGGCTACACCTTC. The encoded protein is CASSYAGTGYGYTF.

This chain links TRBV29-1 with TRBJ2-7, with a weak D call TRBD2 (7 bases). CDR1 and CDR2 (germline): SQVTM, ANQGSEA. Trimming shortened V by 0 bases and J by 6 bases, and 18 bases separated the two germline ends. This CDR3 is 15 amino acids long. The DNA for the CDR3 is TGCAGCGTTGAAGAAGGGGGGGCAGGGATCGGCGAGCAGTACTTC. This sequence encodes CSVEEGGAGIGEQYF.

A few counts support this clone. The V and J genes are TRBV2 and TRBJ1-5, with D perhaps TRBD1 (5 bases). V was shortened by 5 bases and J by 4 bases, with 9 bases between the two germline ends. Germline assignment: CDR1 SNHLY and CDR2 FYNNEI. This CDR3 contains 13 residues. The CDR3: CASSQGFNQPQHF. CDR3 coding DNA: TGTGCCAGCAGTCAGGGATTTAATCAGCCCCAGCATTTT.

Only a few counts were recorded for this clone. This sequence joins TRBV29-1 and TRBJ2-7; TRBD2 is a possible D gene (8 bases). Trimming took off 3 bases at V and 2 bases at J, with 14 bases between the two ends. CDR3 size: 14 residues. Germline CDR1 and CDR2: SQVTM and ANQGSEA. The CDR3, as DNA: TGCAGCGTTGAGTACGGGAGGGGGCCCTACGAGCAGTACTTC. Translating gives CSVEYGRGPYEQYF.

V gene TRBV28 combines with J gene TRBJ2-5; 8 nucleotides match TRBD1. Unmatched junction bases numbered 1, after V lost 2 bases and J lost 5 bases. The CDR3 runs to 13 residues. Germline V lookup: CDR1 MDHEN, CDR2 SYDVKM. The CDR3 reads CASSLRTGETQYF. The CDR3 nucleotides are TGTGCCAGCAGTTTAAGGACAGGGGAGACCCAGTACTTC.

This clone has only a few counts. The CDR3 sequence is CASSPRQPNTGELFF. CDR3 DNA sequence: TGTGCCAGCTCACCACGACAGCCGAACACCGGGGAGCTGTTTTTT. The chain has TRBV18 and TRBJ2-2; D may be TRBD1 (5 bases). CDR1 and CDR2 from the germline V gene are KGHSH and LQKENI. The CDR3 sequence is 15 residues long. Trimming left V 1 base short and J 0 bases short, with 6 bases between.

The chain combines TRBV29-1 with TRBJ2-1; 9 bases line up with TRBD2. CDR1 SQVTM and CDR2 ANQGSEA come from the germline V gene. J was trimmed by 0 bases and V by 6 bases; bases with no gene match: 6. The CDR3 length is 15 residues. The CDR3, as DNA: TGCAGCGTCGAGACTAGCGGAGTCTCCTACAATGAGCAGTTCTTC. As protein: CSVETSGVSYNEQFF.